These T cell receptor beta chains were read from a single sample in a study of patients and donors after allogeneic stem cell transplantation. TCRdb ran MiXCR on the RT-PCR reads and lists one entry per CDR3 protein. The repertoire holds about a million distinct CDR3 sequences, roughly 17% seen once, with under 6.5% in the top ten. The sample was blood, either unsorted or a sorted T cell fraction (not recorded which). The receptors were sampled from a human donor who was either an allogeneic HSCT recipient or a stem cell or donor lymphocyte infusion donor (not recorded which). It is not recorded whose cells these are; they may come from a transplant donor. CDR3s include the opening cysteine and the closing phenylalanine or tryptophan. D genes are given only for firm matches. Some rows mark clone size as missing; the rest say once, few, many or name a class of expanded clone.

TRBD1,TRBV7-8,TRBJ1-6,few,CASSAKQGSPLHF,TGTGCCAGCAGCGCAAAACAGGGGTCACCCCTCCACTTT
TRBD1,TRBV9,TRBJ1-6,few,CASSGDRGRRGIGSPLHF,TGTGCCAGCAGCGGAGACAGGGGGCGAAGGGGAATCGGTTCACCCCTCCACTTT
.,TRBV29-1,TRBJ1-1,many,CSVEHRVRSEAFF,TGCAGCGTTGAACACAGGGTCAGGTCTGAAGCTTTCTTT
TRBD2,TRBV7-9,TRBJ2-1,.,CASSLSSGRAVEQFF,TGTGCCAGCAGCCTCTCTAGCGGGAGGGCCGTGGAGCAGTTCTTC
.,TRBV7-9,TRBJ2-2,.,CASSFDGGNTGELFF,TGTGCCAGCAGCTTTGACGGAGGGAACACCGGGGAGCTGTTTTTT
TRBD2,TRBV3-1,TRBJ2-7,.,CASSDHIGGGPPYEQYF,TGTGCCAGCAGCGACCATATTGGCGGGGGGCCCCCCTACGAGCAGTACTTC
.,TRBV29-1,TRBJ2-7,few,CSVASNLEQYF,TGCAGCGTGGCTTCTAACCTAGAGCAGTACTTC
.,TRBV20-1,TRBJ2-3,.,CSASRGPAQSDTQYF,TGCAGTGCTTCAAGGGGCCCCGCTCAGTCAGATACGCAGTATTTT
TRBD1,TRBV6-1,TRBJ2-1,.,CASTQGTSYNEQFF,TGTGCCAGCACACAGGGGACGTCCTACAATGAGCAGTTCTTC
TRBD1,TRBV20-1,TRBJ1-2,.,CSAWPHRGDYGYTF,TGCAGTGCTTGGCCACACAGGGGAGACTATGGCTACACCTTC
.,TRBV9,TRBJ1-3,many,CASSVEGGHTIYF,TGTGCCAGCAGCGTAGAGGGGGGGCACACCATATATTTT
TRBD2,TRBV7-2,TRBJ2-7,.,CASSLVSGGGTYEQYF,TGTGCCAGCAGCTTAGTCAGCGGGGGGGGTACCTACGAGCAGTACTTC
TRBD1,TRBV3-1,TRBJ1-1,.,CASSLRTGQGSTEAFF,TGTGCCAGCAGCCTCCGGACAGGGCAGGGTAGTACTGAAGCTTTCTTT
.,TRBV20-1,TRBJ2-7,.,CSARDGPREQYF,TGCAGTGCTAGAGATGGCCCGCGGGAGCAGTACTTC
.,TRBV12-3/TRBV12-4,TRBJ2-5,few,CASSPKRAYQETQYF,TGTGCCAGCAGTCCCAAGCGGGCGTACCAAGAGACCCAGTACTTC
TRBD2,TRBV12-3/TRBV12-4,TRBJ2-3,few,CASRTSGGLTDTQYF,TGTGCCAGCAGAACTAGCGGGGGCCTCACAGATACGCAGTATTTT
TRBD2,TRBV14,TRBJ2-5,.,CASSQDLGTSPMETQYF,TGTGCCAGCAGCCAAGATCTCGGGACTAGCCCGATGGAGACCCAGTACTTC
TRBD1,TRBV30,TRBJ2-5,.,CAWSLLQGAGETQYF,TGTGCCTGGAGTCTCCTACAGGGGGCCGGGGAGACCCAGTACTTC
.,TRBV6-2/TRBV6-3,TRBJ1-5,few,CASSSYSSNQPQHF,TGTGCCAGCAGTTCGTACTCTAGCAATCAGCCCCAGCATTTT
.,TRBV7-9,TRBJ1-5,.,CASSYGQGSNQPQHF,TGTGCCAGCAGCTATGGGCAGGGCAGCAATCAGCCCCAGCATTTT
.,TRBV7-2,TRBJ2-1,.,CASSTTGFEQFF,TGTGCCAGCAGCACCACAGGGTTTGAGCAGTTCTTC
.,TRBV2,TRBJ2-7,few,CASKIAWTYEQYF,TGTGCCAGCAAGATAGCTTGGACCTACGAGCAGTACTTC
.,TRBV27,TRBJ2-3,.,CASTGDGEGDTQYF,TGTGCCAGCACCGGGGACGGGGAAGGAGATACGCAGTATTTT
.,TRBV19,TRBJ1-6,.,CASSIDRSPLHF,TGTGCCAGTAGTATAGATCGTTCACCCCTCCACTTT
TRBD1,TRBV29-1,TRBJ1-1,.,CSGRGQRNTEAFF,TGCAGCGGGAGGGGACAGAGGAACACTGAAGCTTTCTTT
TRBD2,TRBV4-2,TRBJ2-5,few,CASSQLLAAQETQYF,TGTGCCAGCAGCCAGTTACTAGCGGCGCAAGAGACCCAGTACTTC
TRBD1,TRBV6-4,TRBJ2-1,.,CASSVMQGASDEQFF,TGTGCCAGCAGTGTGATGCAGGGGGCATCGGATGAGCAGTTCTTC
TRBD2,TRBV5-1,TRBJ2-1,few,CASSAGGGAGYNEQFF,TGCGCCAGCAGCGCGGGGGGGGGAGCGGGCTACAATGAGCAGTTCTTC
TRBD1,TRBV24-1,TRBJ1-1,.,CATTGHTGVTEAFF,TGTGCCACCACGGGGCACACAGGGGTGACTGAAGCTTTCTTT
.,TRBV6-1,TRBJ1-4,.,CASSQIPGLTNEKLFF,TGTGCCAGCAGTCAGATCCCGGGACTGACTAATGAAAAACTGTTTTTT
TRBD2,TRBV20-1,TRBJ2-3,few,CSAKDPGGPGNTQYF,TGCAGTGCTAAGGATCCGGGAGGGCCGGGAAATACGCAGTATTTT
.,TRBV6-1,TRBJ2-3,.,CASSPPNRVTDTQYF,TGTGCCAGCTCTCCCCCGAACAGGGTCACAGATACGCAGTATTTT
.,TRBV12-3/TRBV12-4,TRBJ2-1,few,CASSFLPGLSYNEQFF,TGTGCCAGCAGTTTCCTCCCGGGGCTCTCCTACAATGAGCAGTTCTTC
.,TRBV11-2,TRBJ2-4,.,CASSLDDF,TGTGCCAGCAGCTTAGACGACTTC
.,TRBV4-2,TRBJ1-5,.,CASSPEDDQPQHF,TGTGCCAGCAGCCCCGAGGACGACCAGCCCCAGCATTTT
.,TRBV6-5,TRBJ1-2,few,CASSYSGGLYYGYTF,TGTGCCAGCAGTTACTCGGGGGGGCTTTACTATGGCTACACCTTC
.,TRBV7-9,TRBJ2-1,.,CASSLGLVPNEQFF,TGTGCCAGCAGCTTAGGGCTGGTACCCAATGAGCAGTTCTTC
.,TRBV2,TRBJ2-1,.,CAVSYPGRSDEQFF,TGTGCCGTCAGCTACCCGGGGCGGTCGGATGAGCAGTTCTTC
.,TRBV7-2,TRBJ2-5,few,CASSLVGVGGETQYF,TGTGCCAGCAGCTTAGTCGGGGTCGGTGGCGAGACCCAGTACTTC
TRBD1,TRBV7-3,TRBJ2-2,few,CASSPDWTGGTGELFF,TGTGCCAGCAGCCCCGACTGGACAGGGGGGACCGGGGAGCTGTTTTTT
TRBD2,TRBV18,TRBJ2-5,few,CASSPFPGLEETQYF,TGTGCCAGCTCACCATTTCCGGGACTAGAAGAGACCCAGTACTTC
.,TRBV29-1,TRBJ2-3,many,CSVERRLTDTQYF,TGCAGCGTTGAACGGCGTCTCACAGATACGCAGTATTTT
TRBD1,TRBV12-3/TRBV12-4,TRBJ1-5,many,CASSFVSPDRAKQPQHF,TGTGCCAGCAGTTTTGTGTCACCGGACAGGGCAAAGCAGCCCCAGCATTTT
TRBD2,TRBV6-5,TRBJ2-5,.,CASSYGGLAGQETQYF,TGTGCCAGCAGTTACGGCGGACTAGCGGGGCAAGAGACCCAGTACTTC
TRBD2,TRBV4-2,TRBJ2-5,.,CASSQEERGAVTQETQYF,TGTGCCAGCAGCCAAGAAGAGCGGGGGGCTGTAACTCAAGAGACCCAGTACTTC
TRBD1,TRBV20-1,TRBJ1-5,.,CSAREGTVSNQPQHF,TGCAGTGCTAGGGAGGGGACAGTGAGCAATCAGCCCCAGCATTTT
.,TRBV29-1,TRBJ1-1,few,CSVEDRTVAPNTEAFF,TGCAGCGTTGAAGATCGGACCGTAGCCCCGAACACTGAAGCTTTCTTT
.,TRBV5-6,TRBJ2-5,few,CASSTKIRGLLQETQYF,TGTGCCAGCAGCACCAAAATCAGGGGACTACTCCAAGAGACCCAGTACTTC
TRBD2,TRBV11-2,TRBJ2-1,few,CASSFPGLAVIHNEQFF,TGTGCCAGCAGCTTCCCGGGACTAGCGGTTATACACAATGAGCAGTTCTTC
.,TRBV7-2,TRBJ1-2,few,CASRAGTPYGYTF,TGTGCCAGCAGGGCCGGGACACCCTATGGCTACACCTTC
TRBD2,TRBV20-1,TRBJ2-1,.,CSAQGLAGDGEQFF,TGCAGTGCCCAAGGACTAGCGGGAGACGGTGAGCAGTTCTTC